The rows below give T cell receptor beta chains drawn from one sample of a study of blood T cell repertoires in COVID-19. Clones were sequenced by immunoSEQ multiplex PCR, and TCRdb holds only the in-frame ones, with some missing. The sample includes some 450,000 clones, around nine tenths of them seen just once. Input material: peripheral blood. The receptors come from a man between 18 and 35 years old with COVID-19, enrolled during active disease. The CDR3 runs from the conserved cysteine through the conserved F or W. D genes are given only for firm matches. Size is omitted from some rows. Given values are once, few, many or a class for expanded clones.

j_call: TRBJ2-7
cdr3_length: 14
clone_size: NA
v_call: TRBV3-1/TRBV3-2
d_call: TRBD2
cdr3_nt: TGTGCCAGCAGCCTGGGGACTAGCCCCTACGAGCAGTACTTC
cdr3_aa: CASSLGTSPYEQYF

j_call: TRBJ2-2
cdr3_length: 15
clone_size: once
v_call: TRBV6-2/TRBV6-3
d_call: NA
cdr3_nt: TGTGCCAGCAGTTGGGACACACTGCGGACCGGGGAGCTGTTTTTT
cdr3_aa: CASSWDTLRTGELFF

j_call: TRBJ2-3
cdr3_length: 13
clone_size: NA
v_call: TRBV10-1
d_call: NA
cdr3_nt: TGCGCCAGCACCGCTGTGGCATCAGATACGCAGTATTTT
cdr3_aa: CASTAVASDTQYF

j_call: TRBJ2-7
cdr3_length: 14
clone_size: NA
v_call: TRBV19
d_call: NA
cdr3_nt: TGTGCCAGTAGTGTAACAGGGGGGGCCTACGAGCAGTACTTC
cdr3_aa: CASSVTGGAYEQYF

j_call: TRBJ1-1
cdr3_length: 17
clone_size: NA
v_call: TRBV6-4
d_call: NA
cdr3_nt: TGTGCCAGCAGTGAATGGAGTAACTTCCGAAATGAGTTTGAAGCTTTCTTT
cdr3_aa: CASSEWSNFRNEFEAFF

j_call: TRBJ2-2
cdr3_length: 15
clone_size: NA
v_call: TRBV20-1
d_call: NA
cdr3_nt: TGCAGTGCTAGTCCTACCGGGAGGAACACCGGGGAGCTGTTTTTT
cdr3_aa: CSASPTGRNTGELFF

j_call: TRBJ2-1
cdr3_length: 13
clone_size: NA
v_call: TRBV7-8
d_call: NA
cdr3_nt: TGTGCCAGCAGCTTCCACTCCTTCAATGAGCAGTTCTTC
cdr3_aa: CASSFHSFNEQFF

j_call: TRBJ2-1
cdr3_length: 13
clone_size: NA
v_call: TRBV6-5
d_call: NA
cdr3_nt: TGTGCCAGCAGTCGAACCACTCGGGACAAGCAGTTCTTC
cdr3_aa: CASSRTTRDKQFF

j_call: TRBJ2-5
cdr3_length: 16
clone_size: NA
v_call: TRBV6-5
d_call: TRBD1
cdr3_nt: TGTGCCAGCAGCTACGACAGGGGACTGCGGCAAGAGACCCAGTACTTC
cdr3_aa: CASSYDRGLRQETQYF

j_call: TRBJ1-2
cdr3_length: 15
clone_size: once
v_call: TRBV3-1/TRBV3-2
d_call: NA
cdr3_nt: TGTGCCAGCAGTCGGACAGACCCTATTAACTATGGCTACACCTTC
cdr3_aa: CASSRTDPINYGYTF

j_call: TRBJ2-7
cdr3_length: 15
clone_size: NA
v_call: TRBV24-1
d_call: NA
cdr3_nt: TGTGCCACCAGTAGAAGACACCAAACCCCCCGGGAGCAGTACTTC
cdr3_aa: CATSRRHQTPREQYF

j_call: TRBJ2-7
cdr3_length: 12
clone_size: NA
v_call: TRBV12-3/TRBV12-4
d_call: NA
cdr3_nt: TGTGCCAGCAGTTTTCACTCTAAGGAGCAGTACTTC
cdr3_aa: CASSFHSKEQYF

j_call: TRBJ2-1
cdr3_length: 17
clone_size: NA
v_call: TRBV5-5
d_call: TRBD1
cdr3_nt: TGTGCCAGCAGCTTCCGTACAGGGGAGATCCCCTACAATGAGCAGTTCTTC
cdr3_aa: CASSFRTGEIPYNEQFF

j_call: TRBJ2-7
cdr3_length: 18
clone_size: NA
v_call: TRBV2
d_call: TRBD2
cdr3_nt: TGTGCCAGCAGTGAATATCCAAGCGGGGGGGATCTACGCTACGAGCAGTACTTC
cdr3_aa: CASSEYPSGGDLRYEQYF

j_call: TRBJ2-1
cdr3_length: 11
clone_size: NA
v_call: TRBV6-5
d_call: NA
cdr3_nt: TGTGCCAGCAGTTACCAAGGAGTTGAGTTCTTC
cdr3_aa: CASSYQGVEFF

j_call: TRBJ2-7
cdr3_length: 15
clone_size: NA
v_call: TRBV24-1
d_call: TRBD1
cdr3_nt: TGTGCCACCAGTGATCCCCGGACAGGTGCTTACGAGCAGTACTTC
cdr3_aa: CATSDPRTGAYEQYF

j_call: TRBJ1-2
cdr3_length: 15
clone_size: NA
v_call: TRBV14
d_call: TRBD1
cdr3_nt: TGTGCCAGCAGCTGGACAGGGGGCAGTTTCTATGGCTACACCTTC
cdr3_aa: CASSWTGGSFYGYTF

j_call: TRBJ1-2
cdr3_length: 13
clone_size: NA
v_call: TRBV2
d_call: NA
cdr3_nt: TGTGCCAGCAGTGACCAAGGCGGGGGAGGCTACACCTTC
cdr3_aa: CASSDQGGGGYTF

j_call: TRBJ1-2
cdr3_length: 18
clone_size: NA
v_call: TRBV7-3
d_call: NA
cdr3_nt: TGTGCCAGCAGCTTAATGGTTGTTAGCGAGGGTGCGGCTCGGGGCTACACCTTC
cdr3_aa: CASSLMVVSEGAARGYTF

j_call: TRBJ2-7
cdr3_length: 18
clone_size: NA
v_call: TRBV3-1/TRBV3-2
d_call: TRBD1
cdr3_nt: TGTGCCAGCAGCCAAGGGACAGGGGGCTCGGTGTTCTCCTACGAGCAGTACTTC
cdr3_aa: CASSQGTGGSVFSYEQYF

j_call: TRBJ2-1
cdr3_length: 11
clone_size: NA
v_call: TRBV5-1
d_call: NA
cdr3_nt: TGCGCCAGCAGCAAAGCCGGTGAGCAGTTCTTC
cdr3_aa: CASSKAGEQFF

j_call: TRBJ1-3
cdr3_length: 16
clone_size: NA
v_call: TRBV7-9
d_call: TRBD1
cdr3_nt: TGTGCCAGCAGCAGAAAGGGACAGTCAGATAGAAACACCATATATTTT
cdr3_aa: CASSRKGQSDRNTIYF

j_call: TRBJ2-3
cdr3_length: 17
clone_size: NA
v_call: TRBV25-1
d_call: TRBD2
cdr3_nt: TGTGCCAGCAGTGAGGGGGTGACTAGCGGGTCTTTAGATACGCAGTATTTT
cdr3_aa: CASSEGVTSGSLDTQYF

j_call: TRBJ2-3
cdr3_length: 14
clone_size: NA
v_call: TRBV7-2
d_call: NA
cdr3_nt: TGTGCCAGCAGTAATAGCGGATACACAGATACGCAGTATTTT
cdr3_aa: CASSNSGYTDTQYF

j_call: TRBJ2-1
cdr3_length: 14
clone_size: NA
v_call: TRBV24-1
d_call: TRBD2
cdr3_nt: TGTGCCACCAGTAGCGGGGCGTCCTACAATGAGCAGTTCTTC
cdr3_aa: CATSSGASYNEQFF

j_call: TRBJ1-1
cdr3_length: 13
clone_size: NA
v_call: TRBV7-8
d_call: NA
cdr3_nt: TGTGCCAGCACCCCTGGGGCAGGCACTGAAGCTTTCTTT
cdr3_aa: CASTPGAGTEAFF

j_call: TRBJ1-3
cdr3_length: 17
clone_size: NA
v_call: TRBV5-4
d_call: NA
cdr3_nt: TGTGCCAGCAGCGCGCTCCATCAGGGGTCCTCTGGAAACACCATATATTTT
cdr3_aa: CASSALHQGSSGNTIYF

j_call: TRBJ2-1
cdr3_length: 17
clone_size: NA
v_call: TRBV30
d_call: TRBD1
cdr3_nt: TGTGCCTGGATTCCCACAAACAAGGGACAGGGATACAATGAGCAGTTCTTC
cdr3_aa: CAWIPTNKGQGYNEQFF

j_call: TRBJ2-7
cdr3_length: 14
clone_size: NA
v_call: TRBV18
d_call: NA
cdr3_nt: TGTGCCAGCTCACCCAGGGGTTTCCCCTACGAGCAGTACTTC
cdr3_aa: CASSPRGFPYEQYF

j_call: TRBJ1-1
cdr3_length: 13
clone_size: NA
v_call: TRBV18
d_call: NA
cdr3_nt: TGTGCCAGCTCACCCGACAGATACACTGAAGCTTTCTTT
cdr3_aa: CASSPDRYTEAFF

j_call: TRBJ1-1
cdr3_length: 14
clone_size: NA
v_call: TRBV13
d_call: NA
cdr3_nt: TGTGCCAGCAGCTTCGGGGGGCAGGGCACTGAAGCTTTCTTT
cdr3_aa: CASSFGGQGTEAFF

j_call: TRBJ1-3
cdr3_length: 17
clone_size: NA
v_call: TRBV3-1/TRBV3-2
d_call: NA
cdr3_nt: TGTGCCAGCAGCCAAGATATTAAACCCGGGGGGCGGAACACCATATATTTT
cdr3_aa: CASSQDIKPGGRNTIYF

j_call: TRBJ2-5
cdr3_length: 15
clone_size: NA
v_call: TRBV6-5
d_call: NA
cdr3_nt: TGTGCCAGCAGCTTCTTACGGGAAATCCAAGAGACCCAGTACTTC
cdr3_aa: CASSFLREIQETQYF

j_call: TRBJ2-7
cdr3_length: 13
clone_size: few
v_call: TRBV29-1
d_call: NA
cdr3_nt: TGCAGCGTTGTGCGAGGCGCGGGCTACGAGCAGTACTTC
cdr3_aa: CSVVRGAGYEQYF

j_call: TRBJ1-4
cdr3_length: 14
clone_size: NA
v_call: TRBV25-1
d_call: NA
cdr3_nt: TGTGCCAGCAGTGAGGCAGGATTTAATGAAAAACTGTTTTTT
cdr3_aa: CASSEAGFNEKLFF

j_call: TRBJ2-1
cdr3_length: 15
clone_size: NA
v_call: TRBV5-1
d_call: TRBD1
cdr3_nt: TGCGCCAGCAGCTCGGGACAGGGACCCTACAATGAGCAGTTCTTC
cdr3_aa: CASSSGQGPYNEQFF

j_call: TRBJ1-5
cdr3_length: 14
clone_size: NA
v_call: TRBV7-9
d_call: TRBD1
cdr3_nt: TGTGCCAGCAGCCCGACAGGGTATTCCAAGCCCCAGCATTTT
cdr3_aa: CASSPTGYSKPQHF

j_call: TRBJ2-3
cdr3_length: 14
clone_size: NA
v_call: TRBV30
d_call: NA
cdr3_nt: TGTGCCTGGAGTGTAGGTGGGAGTGGAGATACGCAGTATTTT
cdr3_aa: CAWSVGGSGDTQYF

j_call: TRBJ2-7
cdr3_length: 14
clone_size: once
v_call: TRBV18
d_call: NA
cdr3_nt: TGTGCCAGCTCACAGGAGACAGGCCCCTACGAGCAGTACTTC
cdr3_aa: CASSQETGPYEQYF

j_call: TRBJ1-1
cdr3_length: 15
clone_size: NA
v_call: TRBV11-3
d_call: TRBD1
cdr3_nt: TGTGCCAGCAGCTTAGAGTGGGACAGGTCCACTGAAGCTTTCTTT
cdr3_aa: CASSLEWDRSTEAFF

j_call: TRBJ2-1
cdr3_length: 13
clone_size: NA
v_call: TRBV2
d_call: NA
cdr3_nt: TGTGCCAGCAGTGATGGCCCCTTGGATGAGCAGTTCTTC
cdr3_aa: CASSDGPLDEQFF

j_call: TRBJ2-7
cdr3_length: 12
clone_size: NA
v_call: TRBV1
d_call: NA
cdr3_nt: TGCACCAGCAGCCAAAGCACCTGGGAGCAGTACTTC
cdr3_aa: CTSSQSTWEQYF

j_call: TRBJ2-7
cdr3_length: 12
clone_size: few
v_call: TRBV5-8
d_call: NA
cdr3_nt: TGTGCCAGCAGCGAGCCGTGGTGGGAGCAGTACTTC
cdr3_aa: CASSEPWWEQYF

j_call: TRBJ1-1
cdr3_length: 15
clone_size: NA
v_call: TRBV2
d_call: NA
cdr3_nt: TGTGCCAGCATCAACCCGGGTTTGTCAGACACTGAAGCTTTCTTT
cdr3_aa: CASINPGLSDTEAFF

j_call: TRBJ2-7
cdr3_length: 14
clone_size: NA
v_call: TRBV5-1
d_call: TRBD2
cdr3_nt: TGCGCCAGCAGCGAAGAACTAGCGCCCTACGAGCAGTACTTC
cdr3_aa: CASSEELAPYEQYF

j_call: TRBJ2-5
cdr3_length: 14
clone_size: NA
v_call: TRBV5-5
d_call: TRBD1
cdr3_nt: TGTGCCAGCAGCCAGGGGGCGGGGAGGAAGACCCAGTACTTC
cdr3_aa: CASSQGAGRKTQYF

j_call: TRBJ2-5
cdr3_length: 14
clone_size: few
v_call: TRBV2
d_call: TRBD1
cdr3_nt: TGTGCCAGCAGAGCGGACAGGCGGCAAGAGACCCAGTACTTC
cdr3_aa: CASRADRRQETQYF

j_call: TRBJ2-1
cdr3_length: 15
clone_size: NA
v_call: TRBV4-2
d_call: TRBD1
cdr3_nt: TGTGCCAGCAGCCAAGATGGACAGGCCTACAATGAGCAGTTCTTC
cdr3_aa: CASSQDGQAYNEQFF

j_call: TRBJ1-2
cdr3_length: 14
clone_size: NA
v_call: TRBV11-1
d_call: TRBD1
cdr3_nt: TGTGCCAGCAGCTCCACCGGGACAGGGGATGGCTACACCTTC
cdr3_aa: CASSSTGTGDGYTF

j_call: TRBJ2-1
cdr3_length: 15
clone_size: NA
v_call: TRBV5-4
d_call: TRBD2
cdr3_nt: TGTGCCAGCAGCTTGATCGGACTAGCGCACAATGAACAGTTCTTC
cdr3_aa: CASSLIGLAHNEQFF

j_call: TRBJ2-7
cdr3_length: 13
clone_size: NA
v_call: TRBV7-9
d_call: NA
cdr3_nt: TGTGCCAGCAGCTCCCTTCAGAAATACGAGCAGTACTTC
cdr3_aa: CASSSLQKYEQYF

j_call: TRBJ2-1
cdr3_length: 13
clone_size: NA
v_call: TRBV4-1
d_call: NA
cdr3_nt: TGCGCCAGCAGCCCTGTGTCCAGCAATGAGCAGTTCTTC
cdr3_aa: CASSPVSSNEQFF

j_call: TRBJ2-4
cdr3_length: 13
clone_size: NA
v_call: TRBV19
d_call: NA
cdr3_nt: TGTGCCAGTAGTCTCCGCGGGGGCGACATTCAGTACTTC
cdr3_aa: CASSLRGGDIQYF

j_call: TRBJ2-1
cdr3_length: 14
clone_size: NA
v_call: TRBV5-5
d_call: TRBD2
cdr3_nt: TGTGCCAGCAGACTTAGCGGGGGGAACAATGAGCAGTTCTTC
cdr3_aa: CASRLSGGNNEQFF

j_call: TRBJ1-2
cdr3_length: 15
clone_size: NA
v_call: TRBV3-1/TRBV3-2
d_call: NA
cdr3_nt: TGTGCCAGCAGCCAACCTACAGGGATGGACTATGGCTACACCTTC
cdr3_aa: CASSQPTGMDYGYTF